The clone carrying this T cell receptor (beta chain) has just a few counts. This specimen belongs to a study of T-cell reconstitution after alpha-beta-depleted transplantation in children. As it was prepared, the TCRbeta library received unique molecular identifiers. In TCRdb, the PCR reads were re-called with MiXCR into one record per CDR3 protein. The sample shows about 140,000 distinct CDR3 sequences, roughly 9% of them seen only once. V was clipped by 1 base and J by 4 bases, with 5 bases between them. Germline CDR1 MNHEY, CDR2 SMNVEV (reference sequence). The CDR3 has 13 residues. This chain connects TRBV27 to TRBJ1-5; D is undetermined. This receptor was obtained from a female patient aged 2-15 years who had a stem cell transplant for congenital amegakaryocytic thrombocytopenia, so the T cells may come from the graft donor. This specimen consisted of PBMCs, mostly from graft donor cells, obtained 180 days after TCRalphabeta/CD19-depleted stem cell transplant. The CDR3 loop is CASSLFPNQPQHF. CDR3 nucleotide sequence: TGTGCCAGCAGTTTATTCCCTAATCAGCCCCAGCATTTT.